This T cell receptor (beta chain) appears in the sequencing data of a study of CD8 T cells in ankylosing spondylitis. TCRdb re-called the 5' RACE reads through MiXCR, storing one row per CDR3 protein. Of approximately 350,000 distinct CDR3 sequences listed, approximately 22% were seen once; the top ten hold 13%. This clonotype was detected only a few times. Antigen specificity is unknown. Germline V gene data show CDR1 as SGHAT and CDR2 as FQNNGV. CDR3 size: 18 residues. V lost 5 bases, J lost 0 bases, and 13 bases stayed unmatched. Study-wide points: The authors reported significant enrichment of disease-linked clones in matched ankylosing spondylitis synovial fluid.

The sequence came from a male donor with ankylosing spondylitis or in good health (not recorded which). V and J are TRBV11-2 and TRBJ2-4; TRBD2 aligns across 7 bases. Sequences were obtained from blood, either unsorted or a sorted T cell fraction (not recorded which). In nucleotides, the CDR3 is TGTGCCAGCAGCGCAGGGAGGGTAGCGGAATTAGCCAAAAACATTCAGTACTTC. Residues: CASSAGRVAELAKNIQYF. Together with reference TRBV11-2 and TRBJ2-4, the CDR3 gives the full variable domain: EAGVAQSPRYKIIEKRQSVAFWCNPISGHATLYWYQQILGQGPKLLIQFQNNGVVDDSQLPKDRFSAERLKGVDSTLKIQPAKLEDSAVYLCASSAGRVAELAKNIQYFGAGTRLSVL.